The 18 T cell receptor beta chains below all came from one sample that was sequenced in a study of tissue T cells after allogeneic stem cell transplantation. Clones were sequenced by immunoSEQ multiplex PCR, and TCRdb holds only the in-frame ones, with some missing. The sample includes roughly 51,000 clones, around 70% of them seen just once. The sequencing sample was made of sorted cells pooled from one or two spleens. These receptors were taken from a pool of C57BL/6 mice in good health.

On this clone itself: Mouse names are used for the genes. CDR3 amino acids: CASSDREGSSQNTLYF. Incomplete CDR3 DNA: TGTGCCAGCAGTGATCGGGAGGGCTCTAGTCAAAACACCTTGTAC. The chain links TRBV13-1 to TRBJ2-4; D not resolved. The sequenced fragment ends 1 residue before the CDR3 boundary, so the rest is inferred from the germline J gene. Trimming removed 1 base from V and 0 bases from J, with 12 bases in between. CDR1 is NSHNY, CDR2 SYGAGN, per germline. The CDR3 is 16 amino acids.

Regarding this clone: The gene symbols are mouse symbols. The read ends 1 residue before the CDR3 terminus; that terminus is restored from the germline J gene. V and J are TRBV1 and TRBJ1-4; D is ambiguous. This CDR3 has 15 residues. Per the germline V gene, CDR1 is NSQYPW and CDR2 is LRSPGD (reference sequence). With 3 bases removed from V and 0 bases from J, the gap between germline ends came to 8 bases. The CDR3 DNA, read in part, is TGCACCTGCAGTGCTAACAAATTTTCCAACGAAAGATTATTT. Translating gives CTCSANKFSNERLF. The whole CDR3 protein reads CTCSANKFSNERLFF.

As for this clone: Gene names denote mouse genes. The read gets to within 1 residue of the CDR3 end, and the germline J gene fills in the rest. The V gene is TRBV14, the J gene TRBJ2-2; D unresolved. The CDR3 spans 13 residues. V was shortened by 3 bases and J by 1 base, with 4 bases between the two germline ends. The germline gives CDR1 SGHDT, CDR2 FRDEAV. CDR3 bases read: TGTGCCAGCAGTTCATTAAACACCGGGCAGCTCTAC. Translating gives CASSSLNTGQLY. From start to end, the CDR3 is CASSSLNTGQLYF.

As to this clone: Mouse germline and gene names are used. The sequenced fragment ends 1 residue before the CDR3 boundary, so the rest is inferred from the germline J gene. The chain is built from TRBV16 and TRBJ2-3; D assignment may be TRBD1 or TRBD2 (5 bases each). This CDR3 is built from 14 residues. Trimming left V 8 bases short and J 0 bases short, with 12 bases between. In germline, CDR1 is SGHSA, CDR2 FRNQAP. The covered CDR3 bases are TGTGCAAGCGTACGGGGCGGCAGTGCAGAAACGCTGTAT. Its protein is CASVRGGSAETLY. The CDR3 in its entirety is CASVRGGSAETLYF.

This clone was detected only once. The gene names given are mouse names. The sequenced fragment ends 1 residue before the CDR3 boundary, so the rest is inferred from the germline J gene. The gene calls are TRBV1 and TRBJ1-3; D is ambiguous. Trimming took 0 bases from V and 0 from J, leaving 3 bases between them. Germline CDR1 reads NSQYPW; CDR2 reads LRSPGD (reference sequence). This CDR3 is 14 amino acids long. CDR3 DNA (partial): TGCACCTGCAGTGCAGACATTTCTGGAAATACGCTCTAT. This encodes CTCSADISGNTLY. The entire CDR3 protein is CTCSADISGNTLYF.

About this clone itself: Genes here carry mouse names. The read terminates 1 residue before the CDR3 end, so the remaining end is supplied by the germline J gene. The chain couples TRBV2 to TRBJ1-1; no reliable D call. Germline V CDR1 and CDR2: LGHNA, YSYQKL. V was pared by 0 bases and J by 5 bases, with 7 bases between. This CDR3 spans 13 amino acids. CDR3 residues: CASSQDSATEVFF. CDR3 bases read: TGTGCCAGCAGCCAAGATTCGGCAACAGAAGTCTTC.

Worth noting for this clone: The gene names given are mouse names. From the germline J gene comes the end of the CDR3, since the read stops 1 residue before it. The chain joins TRBV12-2 to TRBJ1-2; 7 positions agree with TRBD1. The germline V gene encodes CDR1 SGHLS and CDR2 HYDKME. Losses at the gene ends were 2 bases for V and 3 bases for J; bases not matched to a gene: 5. The CDR3 contains 14 residues. CDR3 DNA (partial): TGTGCCAGCTCTCCTACAGGGGTAGACTCCGACTACACC. Translating it yields CASSPTGVDSDYT. The CDR3 in its entirety is CASSPTGVDSDYTF.

About this clone: Any gene name here is a mouse gene name. With the read ending 1 residue before the CDR3 end, the germline J gene is used to fill in that end. The chain joins TRBV16 to TRBJ2-5, with TRBD2 identical over 8 bases. CDR1 and CDR2 (germline): SGHSA, FRNQAP. V dropped 1 base and J dropped 6; count of bases not matched to a gene: 6. The CDR3 covers 15 residues. CDR3 DNA, as far as it was read: TGTGCAAGCAGCTTAGCTCTGGGGGGCGGGGACACCCAGTAC. Amino acid sequence: CASSLALGGGDTQY. The entire CDR3 reads CASSLALGGGDTQYF.

As concerns this clone: Mouse gene names and germline throughout. The read comes to an end 1 residue before the CDR3 does, leaving the germline J gene to fill in the end. V and J are TRBV2 and TRBJ2-5, with D tentatively TRBD1 (6 bases). CDR3 length: 14 amino acids. V was clipped by 0 bases and J by 5 bases, with 9 bases between them. CDR1 and CDR2 from the germline V gene are LGHNA and YSYQKL. The CDR3 reads CASSQDRGSDTQYF. The sequenced part of the CDR3 DNA is TGTGCCAGCAGCCAAGACAGGGGCTCAGACACCCAGTAC. The variable domain in full, completed from reference TRBV2 and TRBJ2-5, reads DPKIIQKPKYLVAVTGSEKILICEQYLGHNAMYWYRQSAKKPLEFMFSYSYQKLMDNQTASSRFQPQSSKKNHLDLQITALKPDDSATYFCASSQDRGSDTQYFGPGTRLLVL.

Regarding this clone: The genes and germline here are from mouse. The observed sequence ends 1 residue before the CDR3 terminus, with the missing tail filled in from the germline J gene. This rearrangement joins TRBV4 to TRBJ1-1, with D maybe TRBD1 (6 bases). Germline V gene data show CDR1 as LGHDT and CDR2 as YNNKQL (reference sequence). The V gene lost 5 bases and the J gene lost 1 base, with 8 bases spanning the gap. The CDR3 has 13 residues. CDR3 DNA (partial): TGTGCCAGCAGCCAGGGACAAAACACAGAAGTCTTC. Amino acid sequence: CASSQGQNTEVF. In full, the CDR3 reads CASSQGQNTEVFF. The full variable domain, completed using reference TRBV4 and TRBJ1-1, is ETAVFQTPNYHVTQVGNEVSFNCKQTLGHDTMYWYKQDSKKLLKIMFSYNNKQLIVNETVPRRFSPQSSDKAHLNLRIKSVEPEDSAVYLCASSQGQNTEVFFGKGTRLTVV.

Of note for this clone: Mouse germline and gene names are used. The CDR3 goes on 1 residue after the read ends, and that part is filled in from the germline J gene. V gene TRBV19 combines with J gene TRBJ2-5; possibly TRBD1 for D (5 bases). CDR1 FNHDT and CDR2 SITEND come from the germline V gene (reference sequence). This CDR3 spans 14 amino acids. V was trimmed by 5 bases and J by 0 bases, leaving 10 bases between them. This CDR3 reads CASSSGFNQDTQYF. The CDR3 DNA, read in part, is TGTGCCAGCAGCTCAGGGTTTAACCAAGACACCCAGTAC.

A few counts support this clone. These gene names are mouse names. The missing CDR3 end, 1 residue past where the read stops, is filled in from the germline J gene. The chain has TRBV31 and TRBJ2-1; 11 nucleotides align to TRBD2. CDR1 is GKSSPN, CDR2 SITVG, per germline. CDR3 length equals 15 residues. J gave up 0 bases and V 5 bases, and 3 bases lay outside the gene matches. This CDR3 reads CAWGTGGPNYAEQFF. Partial CDR3 DNA: TGTGCCTGGGGGACTGGGGGCCCTAACTATGCTGAGCAGTTC.

This clone was detected a few times. The genes and germline here are from mouse. The CDR3 is cut off 1 residue early in the read; its end comes from the germline J gene. This chain links TRBV2 with TRBJ1-4; no clear D. CDR3 size: 15 residues. The germline gives CDR1 LGHNA, CDR2 YSYQKL. The V and J ends lost 0 bases and 0 bases respectively, with 5 bases between them. The CDR3 reads CASSQETISNERLFF. The sequenced part of the CDR3 DNA is TGTGCCAGCAGCCAAGAAACGATTTCCAACGAAAGATTATTT.

As for this clone: Germline and genes here are mouse. The part of the CDR3 DNA that was read is TGTGCCAGCTCTCTCCCCTGGGATAGTGCAGAAACGCTGTAT. Protein product: CASSLPWDSAETLY. The full CDR3 is CASSLPWDSAETLYF. This chain links TRBV12-2 with TRBJ2-3; a weak D match, TRBD2 (5 bases). Read data end 1 residue before the CDR3 end; the end is taken from the germline J gene. Per germline, CDR1 SGHLS and CDR2 HYDKME. The length of the CDR3 is 15 residues. V gave up 0 bases and J gave up 0 bases, with 9 bases separating them.

This clone was seen only once. The gene names given are mouse names. Read data end 1 residue before the CDR3 end; the end is taken from the germline J gene. The genes are TRBV15 and TRBJ1-4; the match to TRBD1 covers 8 bases. Germline trimming cut 5 bases from V and 2 bases from J; bases unmatched to any gene: 1. There are 14 residues in the CDR3. Germline V gene lookup returns CDR1 SGHND and CDR2 FRSKSL. CDR3: CASSRQGSNERLFF. CDR3 bases read: TGTGCCAGCAGTCGACAGGGGTCCAACGAAAGATTATTT.

Concerning this clone itself: Mouse gene names and germline throughout. Read sequence stops 1 residue before the CDR3 end, and the germline J gene provides the missing end. The gene calls are TRBV13-2 and TRBJ2-1; TRBD2 matches 10 bases. V lost 4 bases, J lost 5 bases, and 3 bases stayed unmatched. CDR1 and CDR2 from the germline V gene are NNHNN and SYGAGS (reference sequence). The CDR3 has 14 amino acids. The sequenced part of the CDR3 DNA is TGTGCCAGCGGTCCTGGGGGGGCCGATGCTGAGCAGTTC. This codes for CASGPGGADAEQF. The full CDR3 protein is CASGPGGADAEQFF.

In the case of this clone: Gene names denote mouse genes. The sequenced fragment ends 1 residue before the CDR3 boundary, so the rest is inferred from the germline J gene. The sample holds other DNA sequences that translate to the same CDR3. The rearrangement links TRBV26 to TRBJ2-5, with D hard to call. Germline CDR1 and CDR2: KGHPV and FQNQEV (reference sequence). Trimming removed 6 bases at V and 3 bases at J, with 4 bases between. The CDR3 spans 11 residues. The CDR3 loop reads CASSPQDTQYF. The sequenced part of the CDR3 DNA is TGTGCCAGCAGCCCACAAGACACCCAGTAC.

With respect to this clone: Each gene name is a mouse one. The missing CDR3 end, 1 residue past where the read stops, is filled in from the germline J gene. This same CDR3 is encoded by further DNA sequences in the sample. The chain couples TRBV19 to TRBJ2-5, with TRBD2 matching 9 bases. Germline-derived CDR1 and CDR2 are FNHDT and SITEND (reference sequence). There are 14 residues in the CDR3. The junction had 0 bases not matched to a gene; V was cut back by 0 bases and J by 4 bases. CDR3 DNA, as far as it was read: TGTGCCAGCAGTATAGGGACTGGGGAAGACACCCAGTAC. Protein product: CASSIGTGEDTQY. In full, the CDR3 is CASSIGTGEDTQYF.